The 10 T cell receptor beta chains in this list originate from one sample, sequenced in a study of graft-versus-host responses after intestinal transplantation. Their antigen targets remain unknown. Profiled with immunoSEQ multiplex PCR; TCRdb holds only in-frame clones, not every one. In the table there are over 120,000 clones, 92% of which are singletons. This sample comprised unstimulated CD4+ T cells sorted from spleen or lymph node cells, obtained before intestinal transplant. These receptors all come from a human donor who received an intestinal transplant.

This CDR3 reads CASSDSGSLNEQYF. DNA of the CDR3: TGTGCCAGCAGTGATAGCGGGAGTTTAAACGAGCAGTACTTC. V gene TRBV6-4 combines with J gene TRBJ2-5; 9 bases are shared with TRBD2. The assigned J gene may be wrong: the sequence end matches TRBJ2-7 better. CDR3 length equals 14 residues. Germline V gives CDR1 MRHNA, CDR2 SNTAGT.

The V and J genes are TRBV28 and TRBJ1-2, with D perhaps matching TRBD1 (5 bases). This CDR3 is built from 13 residues. Germline values: CDR1 MDHEN, CDR2 SYDVKM. Trimming shortened V by 5 bases and J by 7 bases, and 14 bases separated the two germline ends. The CDR3 sequence: CASSRTLRGGYTF. CDR3 DNA sequence: TGTGCCAGCAGTAGGACACTAAGGGGTGGCTACACCTTC.

The chain uses TRBV11-1 and TRBJ2-1; D is possibly TRBD1 (6 bases). Germline V gives CDR1 SGHAT, CDR2 FQDESV (reference sequence). The CDR3 is 16 amino acids. Trimming took 3 bases from V and 2 from J, leaving 14 bases between them. CDR3 nucleotides: TGTGCCAGCAGCTTGGCCGGGACAAGGGCCTACAATGAGCAGTTCTTC. Translated: CASSLAGTRAYNEQFF.

This chain connects TRBV29-1 to TRBJ2-1, with D possibly TRBD2 on 6 matching bases. CDR1 and CDR2 (germline): SQVTM, ANQGSEA. V lost 5 bases and J lost 6, with 14 bases in between. CDR3 length equals 13 residues. The CDR3 DNA reads TGCAGCGTTTCTAGCGTCGGTGGCAATGAGCAGTTCTTC. Protein product: CSVSSVGGNEQFF.

This rearrangement joins TRBV30 to TRBJ1-2; 7 positions match TRBD1. V lost 2 bases to trimming and J lost 4 bases; unmatched junction nucleotides: 4. Germline lookup yields CDR1 GTSNPN and CDR2 SVGIG (reference sequence). This CDR3 spans 13 amino acids. The CDR3 here is CAWSPGGVYGYTF. CDR3 nucleotide sequence: TGTGCCTGGAGTCCAGGGGGAGTCTATGGCTACACCTTC.

The chain is built from TRBV14 and TRBJ2-7; 11 nucleotides agree with TRBD2. With V trimmed by 4 bases and J by 3 bases, 2 bases remained unmatched. Per germline, CDR1 SGHDN and CDR2 FVKESK. This CDR3 region has 14 residues. The CDR3 DNA is TGTGCCAGCAGCCCTCTAGCGGGAGGCTACGAGCAGTACTTC. Translating it yields CASSPLAGGYEQYF. The whole variable domain, remainder taken from reference TRBV14 and TRBJ2-7, is EAGVTQFPSHSVIEKGQTVTLRCDPISGHDNLYWYRRVMGKEIKFLLHFVKESKQDESGMPNNRFLAERTGGTYSTLKVQPAELEDSGVYFCASSPLAGGYEQYFGPGTRLTVT.

A single count supports this clone. This sequence joins TRBV5-6 and TRBJ2-7; possibly TRBD1 for D (5 bases). Trimming removed 2 bases at V and 4 bases at J, with 13 bases between. CDR1 and CDR2 from the germline V gene are SGHDT and YYEEEE. The CDR3 is made up of 14 amino acids. The CDR3 region is CASSLPQGSYEQYF. For the CDR3, the DNA is TGTGCCAGCAGCTTACCCCAGGGTAGTTACGAGCAGTACTTC.

This clone appeared a single time. The chain links TRBV15 to TRBJ2-7, with D possibly being TRBD2 (5 bases). V was shortened by 0 bases and J by 2 bases, with 11 bases between the two germline ends. CDR3 length: 15 amino acids. The germline V gene has CDR1 LNHNV and CDR2 YYDKDF (reference sequence). CDR3 amino acids: CATSRELKGAYEQYF. For the CDR3, the DNA is TGTGCCACCAGCAGAGAGCTTAAGGGAGCCTACGAGCAGTACTTC.

The rearrangement uses TRBV7-3 and TRBJ2-7, with TRBD1 as a possible D gene (6 bases). Germline V lookup: CDR1 SGHTA, CDR2 FQGTGA. Trimming removed 3 bases at V and 2 bases at J, with 14 bases between. The CDR3 contains 15 residues. The CDR3 coding sequence is TGTGCCAGCAGCTTTATCCGGGACATACCCTACGAGCAGTACTTC. This codes for CASSFIRDIPYEQYF.

The V gene is TRBV11-3, the J gene TRBJ2-2, with unresolved D. The CDR3 runs to 15 residues. Trimming shortened V by 1 base and J by 1 base, and 7 bases separated the two germline ends. CDR1 is SGHNT and CDR2 is YENEEA in the germline V gene. In DNA, the CDR3 is TGTGCCAGCAGCTTAGGGCCAGGGAACACCGGGGAGCTGTTTTTT. Its protein product is CASSLGPGNTGELFF. The full variable domain, in which reference TRBV11-3 and TRBJ2-2 provide the parts outside the CDR3, is EAGVVQSPRYKIIEKKQPVAFWCNPISGHNTLYWYLQNLGQGPELLIRYENEEAVDDSQLPKDRFSAERLKGVDSTLKIQPAELGDSAVYLCASSLGPGNTGELFFGEGSRLTVL.